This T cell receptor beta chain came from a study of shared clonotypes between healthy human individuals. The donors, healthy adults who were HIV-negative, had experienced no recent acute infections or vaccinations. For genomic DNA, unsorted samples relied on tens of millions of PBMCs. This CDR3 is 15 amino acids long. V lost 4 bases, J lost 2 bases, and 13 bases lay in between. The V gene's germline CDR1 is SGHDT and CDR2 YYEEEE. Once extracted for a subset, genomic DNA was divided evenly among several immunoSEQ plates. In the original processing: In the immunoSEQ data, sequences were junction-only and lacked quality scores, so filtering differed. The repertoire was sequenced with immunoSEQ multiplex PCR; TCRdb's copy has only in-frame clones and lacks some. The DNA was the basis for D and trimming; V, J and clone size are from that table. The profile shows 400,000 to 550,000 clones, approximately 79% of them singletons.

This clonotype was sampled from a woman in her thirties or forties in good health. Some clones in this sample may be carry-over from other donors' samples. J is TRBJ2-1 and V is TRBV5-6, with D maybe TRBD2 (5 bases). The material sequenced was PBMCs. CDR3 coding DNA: TGTGCCAGCAGCATTCTAGAGGGTCCCTACAATGAGCAGTTCTTC. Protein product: CASSILEGPYNEQFF.